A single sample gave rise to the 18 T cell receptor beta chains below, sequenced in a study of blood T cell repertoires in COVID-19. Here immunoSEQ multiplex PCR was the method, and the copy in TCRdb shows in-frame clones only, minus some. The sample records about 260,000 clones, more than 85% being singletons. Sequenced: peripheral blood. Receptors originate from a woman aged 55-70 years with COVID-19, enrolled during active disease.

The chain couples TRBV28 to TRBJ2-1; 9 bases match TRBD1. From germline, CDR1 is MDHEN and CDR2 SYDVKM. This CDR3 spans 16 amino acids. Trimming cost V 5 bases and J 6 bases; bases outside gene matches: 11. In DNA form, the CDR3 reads TGTGCCAGCAGTCTGAACAGGGGGCGATTTGTCAATGAGCAGTTCTTC. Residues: CASSLNRGRFVNEQFF.

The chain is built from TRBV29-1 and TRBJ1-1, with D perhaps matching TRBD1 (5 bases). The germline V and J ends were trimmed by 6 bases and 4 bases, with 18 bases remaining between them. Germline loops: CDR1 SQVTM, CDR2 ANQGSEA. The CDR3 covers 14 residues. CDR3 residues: CSVWVRAYGTEAFF. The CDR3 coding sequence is TGCAGCGTATGGGTCAGGGCTTATGGCACTGAAGCTTTCTTT. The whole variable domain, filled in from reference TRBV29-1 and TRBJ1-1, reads SAVISQKPSRDICQRGTSLTIQCQVDSQVTMMFWYRQQPGQSLTLIATANQGSEATYESGFVIDKFPISRPNLTFSTLTVSNMSPEDSSIYLCSVWVRAYGTEAFFGQGTRLTVV.

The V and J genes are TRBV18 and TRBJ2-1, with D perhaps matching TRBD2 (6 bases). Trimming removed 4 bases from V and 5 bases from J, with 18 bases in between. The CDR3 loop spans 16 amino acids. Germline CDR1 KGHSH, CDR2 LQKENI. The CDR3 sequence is CASSRNLAGSNNEQFF. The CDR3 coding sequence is TGTGCCAGCTCACGTAATCTTGCGGGATCCAACAATGAGCAGTTCTTC. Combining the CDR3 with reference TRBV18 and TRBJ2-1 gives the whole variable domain NAGVMQNPRHLVRRRGQEARLRCSPMKGHSHVYWYRQLPEEGLKFMVYLQKENIIDESGMPKERFSAEFPKEGPSILRIQQVVRGDSAAYFCASSRNLAGSNNEQFFGPGTRLTVL.

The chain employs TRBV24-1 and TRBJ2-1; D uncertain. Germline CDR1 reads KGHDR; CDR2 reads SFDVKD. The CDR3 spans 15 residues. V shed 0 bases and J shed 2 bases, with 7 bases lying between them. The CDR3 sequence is CATSDLQRPYNEQFF. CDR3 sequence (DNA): TGTGCCACCAGTGATTTGCAGCGCCCCTACAATGAGCAGTTCTTC.

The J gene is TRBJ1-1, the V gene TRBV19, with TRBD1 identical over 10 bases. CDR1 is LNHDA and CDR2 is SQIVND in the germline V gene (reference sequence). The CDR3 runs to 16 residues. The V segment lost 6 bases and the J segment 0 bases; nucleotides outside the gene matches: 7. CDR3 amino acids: CASSSRQGALNTEAFF. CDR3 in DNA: TGTGCCAGTAGCTCCAGACAGGGGGCATTGAACACTGAAGCTTTCTTT.

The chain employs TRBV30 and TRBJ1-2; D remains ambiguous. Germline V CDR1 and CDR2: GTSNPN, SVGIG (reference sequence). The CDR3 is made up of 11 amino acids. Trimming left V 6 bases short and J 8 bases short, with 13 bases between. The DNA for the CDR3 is TGTGCCTGTGCTAAATCGGGGGGCTACACCTTC. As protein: CACAKSGGYTF. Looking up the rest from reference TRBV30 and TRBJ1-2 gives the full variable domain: SQTIHQWPATLVQPVGSPLSLECTVEGTSNPNLYWYRQAAGRGLQLLFYSVGIGQISSEVPQNLSASRPQDRQFILSSKKLLLSDSGFYLCACAKSGGYTFGSGTRLTVV.

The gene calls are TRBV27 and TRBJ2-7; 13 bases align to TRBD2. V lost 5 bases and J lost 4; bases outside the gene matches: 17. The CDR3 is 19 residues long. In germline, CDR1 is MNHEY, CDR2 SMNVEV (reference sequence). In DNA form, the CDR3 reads TGTGCCAGCAGTCCACCCGGGGGCCGAGGGACTAGCGGGACTTACGAGCAGTACTTC. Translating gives CASSPPGGRGTSGTYEQYF.

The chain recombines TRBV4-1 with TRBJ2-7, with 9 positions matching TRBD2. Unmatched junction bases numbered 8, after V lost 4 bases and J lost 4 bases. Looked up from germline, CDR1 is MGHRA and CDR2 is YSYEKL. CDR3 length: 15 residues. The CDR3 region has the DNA TGCGCCAGCAGCCTAAGACTAGCGGAGGGGTACGAGCAGTACTTC. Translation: CASSLRLAEGYEQYF.

CDR3 sequence: CASSLQGAVTEAFF. The CDR3 DNA reads TGTGCCAGCAGCTTACAGGGGGCCGTGACTGAAGCTTTCTTT. The rearrangement uses TRBV7-9 and TRBJ1-1, with 8 bases fitting TRBD1. The CDR3 is made up of 14 amino acids. Losses at the gene ends were 2 bases for V and 5 bases for J; bases not matched to a gene: 4. CDR1 is SEHNR, CDR2 FQNEAQ, per germline (reference sequence).

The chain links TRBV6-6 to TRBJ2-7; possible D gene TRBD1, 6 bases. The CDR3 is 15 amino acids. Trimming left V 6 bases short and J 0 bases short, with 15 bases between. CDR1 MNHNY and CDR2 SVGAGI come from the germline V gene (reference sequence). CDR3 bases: TGTGCCAGCAGACCCGGGCGGACAGCCTCCTACGAGCAGTACTTC. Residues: CASRPGRTASYEQYF.

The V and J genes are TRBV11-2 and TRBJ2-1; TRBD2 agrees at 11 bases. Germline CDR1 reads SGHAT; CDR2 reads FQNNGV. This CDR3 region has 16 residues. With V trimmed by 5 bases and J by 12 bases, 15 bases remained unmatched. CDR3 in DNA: TGTGCCAGCAGCCCCGTGAGTACTAGCGGGAGACCGCCGCAGTTCTTC. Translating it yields CASSPVSTSGRPPQFF.

CDR3 loop: CASKEGSSYNSPLHF. DNA for the CDR3: TGTGCCAGTAAGGAGGGGAGCTCCTATAATTCACCCCTCCACTTT. J is TRBJ1-6 and V is TRBV19; D perhaps matches TRBD1 (5 bases). The CDR3 extends over 15 amino acids. The germline gives CDR1 LNHDA, CDR2 SQIVND (reference sequence). Trimming left V 7 bases short and J 0 bases short, with 10 bases between.

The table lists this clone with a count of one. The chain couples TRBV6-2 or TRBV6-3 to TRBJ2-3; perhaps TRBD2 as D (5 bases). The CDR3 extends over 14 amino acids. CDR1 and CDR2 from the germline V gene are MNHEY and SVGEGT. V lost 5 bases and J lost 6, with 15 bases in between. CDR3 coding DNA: TGTGCCAGCAGTAAGGGCGGGCGCGTGGATACGCAGTATTTT. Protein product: CASSKGGRVDTQYF.

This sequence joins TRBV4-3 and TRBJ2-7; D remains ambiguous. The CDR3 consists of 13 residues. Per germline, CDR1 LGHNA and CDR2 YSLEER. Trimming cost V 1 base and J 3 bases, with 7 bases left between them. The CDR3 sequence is CASSQGMSYEQYF. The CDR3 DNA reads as TGCGCCAGCAGCCAAGGTATGAGCTACGAGCAGTACTTC.

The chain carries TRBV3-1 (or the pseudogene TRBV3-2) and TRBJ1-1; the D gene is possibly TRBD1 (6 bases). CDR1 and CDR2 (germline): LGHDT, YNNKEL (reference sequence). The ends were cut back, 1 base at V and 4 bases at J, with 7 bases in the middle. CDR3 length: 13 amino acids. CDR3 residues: CASSQVQGTEAFF. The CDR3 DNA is TGTGCCAGCAGCCAAGTACAGGGCACTGAAGCTTTCTTT.

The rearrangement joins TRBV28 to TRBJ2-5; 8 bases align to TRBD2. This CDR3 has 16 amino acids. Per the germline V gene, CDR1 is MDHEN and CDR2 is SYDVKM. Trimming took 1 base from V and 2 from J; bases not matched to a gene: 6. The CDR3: CASSLSGGGPQETQYF. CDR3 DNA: TGTGCCAGCAGTTTATCCGGGGGGGGCCCTCAAGAGACCCAGTACTTC.

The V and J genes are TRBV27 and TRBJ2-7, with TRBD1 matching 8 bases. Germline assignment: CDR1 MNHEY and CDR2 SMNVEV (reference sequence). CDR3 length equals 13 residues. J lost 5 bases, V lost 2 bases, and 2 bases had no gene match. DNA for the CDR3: TGTGCCAGCAGTTTAGACAGGGGCCACGAGCAGTACTTC. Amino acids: CASSLDRGHEQYF.

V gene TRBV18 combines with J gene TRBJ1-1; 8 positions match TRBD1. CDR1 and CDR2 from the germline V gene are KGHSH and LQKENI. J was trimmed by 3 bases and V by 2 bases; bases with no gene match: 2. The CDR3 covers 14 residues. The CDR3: CASSPNRGYTEAFF. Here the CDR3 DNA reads TGTGCCAGCTCACCAAACAGGGGGTACACTGAAGCTTTCTTT.